The 28 T cell receptor beta chains presented below share a single source sample, sequenced in a study of T cells in Graves' hyperthyroidism and ophthalmopathy. Amplified regions were TCR beta CDR3 sequences from RNA transcripts. TCR CDR3 regions were first amplified by RT-PCR with HTBI primers. MiXCR, applied by TCRdb to the multiplex PCR reads, yields one record per CDR3 protein. The sample carries roughly 500,000 distinct CDR3 sequences, 46% recorded once. Sequencing was done on a sample of peripheral blood or thyroid tissue (not recorded which). The receptors come from an adult woman with Graves' disease, either hyperthyroidism or ophthalmopathy (not recorded which).

The CDR3 loop reads CSVGDDGYTF. Written as DNA, the CDR3 is TGCAGCGTTGGGGACGATGGCTACACCTTC. The chain has TRBV29-1 and TRBJ1-2; possible D gene TRBD1, 5 bases. Per the germline V gene, CDR1 is SQVTM and CDR2 is ANQGSEA. The CDR3 spans 10 residues. V dropped 4 bases and J dropped 6 bases, with 6 bases sitting between them. Filled out from reference TRBV29-1 and TRBJ1-2, the complete variable domain reads SAVISQKPSRDICQRGTSLTIQCQVDSQVTMMFWYRQQPGQSLTLIATANQGSEATYESGFVIDKFPISRPNLTFSTLTVSNMSPEDSSIYLCSVGDDGYTFGSGTRLTVV.

The gene calls are TRBV9 and TRBJ1-5; the D gene is possibly TRBD1 (6 bases). The V gene's germline CDR1 is SGDLS and CDR2 YYNGEE. The V end was cut by 8 bases, the J end by 4 bases, with 19 bases between. The CDR3 is made up of 15 amino acids. This chain's CDR3 is CASAPHRAGNQPQHF. The CDR3 DNA sequence: TGTGCCAGTGCTCCCCACAGGGCCGGGAATCAGCCCCAGCATTTT.

About this clonotype: This clone may be a read error of a much larger clone one base away. The V call is TRBV11-2, the J call TRBJ2-7; TRBD1 aligns across 7 bases. The CDR3 covers 15 residues. Germline V gene lookup returns CDR1 SGHAT and CDR2 FQNNGV. CDR3: CASSLTGAGSYEQCF. CDR3 DNA: TGTGCCAGCAGCCTAACAGGGGCTGGGTCCTACGAGCAGTGCTTC. The whole variable domain, filled in from reference TRBV11-2 and TRBJ2-7, reads EAGVAQSPRYKIIEKRQSVAFWCNPISGHATLYWYQQILGQGPKLLIQFQNNGVVDDSQLPKDRFSAERLKGVDSTLKIQPAKLEDSAVYLCASSLTGAGSYEQCFGPGTRLTVT.

This clonotype was counted many times. The rearrangement uses TRBV19 and TRBJ2-1, with D tentatively TRBD1 or TRBD2 (5 bases each). The germline V gene encodes CDR1 LNHDA and CDR2 SQIVND (reference sequence). The CDR3 consists of 15 residues. With 5 bases removed from V and 7 bases from J, the gap between germline ends came to 18 bases. The CDR3 protein is CASSQPGPIRNEQFF. The CDR3 coding sequence is TGTGCCAGTAGTCAACCGGGACCGATTAGGAATGAGCAGTTCTTC.

This clonotype has ten or more counts. The J gene is TRBJ1-4, the V gene TRBV29-1, with a possible D match to TRBD1 (6 bases). CDR3 length equals 16 residues. V shed 4 bases and J shed 2 bases, with 17 bases lying between them. Germline V gene sequence: CDR1 SQVTM, CDR2 ANQGSEA. The CDR3 nucleotides read TGCAGCGTTGCCGGGGTGATCGGGGGCACTAATGAAAAACTGTTTTTT. Its protein is CSVAGVIGGTNEKLFF.

This clonotype was recorded a few times. This chain connects TRBV29-1 to TRBJ2-7; D is tentatively TRBD1 or TRBD2 (5 bases each). The CDR3 extends over 14 amino acids. Germline CDR1 is SQVTM and CDR2 is ANQGSEA. V dropped 6 bases and J dropped 7 bases, with 22 bases sitting between them. CDR3 protein: CSVNYRGLEGEQYF. CDR3 in DNA: TGCAGCGTGAACTACCGGGGCCTAGAAGGGGAGCAGTACTTC.

This clonotype was counted between two and nine times. This chain links TRBV3-1 with TRBJ1-2; D gene uncertain. This CDR3 spans 14 amino acids. Germline lookup yields CDR1 LGHDT and CDR2 YNNKEL (reference sequence). The germline V and J ends were trimmed by 1 base and 0 bases, with 6 bases remaining between them. The CDR3 loop is CASSQAAANYGYTF. DNA of the CDR3: TGTGCCAGCAGCCAAGCTGCAGCTAACTATGGCTACACCTTC. The full variable domain, rest sourced from reference TRBV3-1 and TRBJ1-2, is DTAVSQTPKYLVTQMGNDKSIKCEQNLGHDTMYWYKQDSKKFLKIMFSYNNKELIINETVPNRFSPKSPDKAHLNLHINSLELGDSAVYFCASSQAAANYGYTFGSGTRLTVV.

There are a few counts of this clonotype. The chain links TRBV5-1 to TRBJ2-5; no clear D gene. From germline, CDR1 is SGHRS and CDR2 YFSETQ. Trimming took 4 bases from V and 2 from J, leaving 12 bases between them. The CDR3 is 14 amino acids. The CDR3 DNA reads as TGCGCCAGCAGCCTCTTTCCGGTACAAGAGACCCAGTACTTC. Residues: CASSLFPVQETQYF.

This clonotype was recorded at least ten times. The chain couples TRBV25-1 to TRBJ1-2, with D hard to call. V gave up 0 bases and J gave up 6 bases, with 11 bases separating them. CDR3 length equals 14 residues. The germline gives CDR1 MGHDK, CDR2 SYGVNS. The CDR3 DNA sequence: TGTGCCAGCAGTGAATATCGACGGCGGCATGGCTACACCTTC. Protein sequence: CASSEYRRRHGYTF.

In its sample, this clonotype was seen many times. V gene TRBV5-1 combines with J gene TRBJ2-2, with no clear D. The length of the CDR3 is 15 residues. The V end lost 4 bases, the J end lost 2 bases, and 12 bases lay between the germline ends. The germline CDR1 and CDR2 sequences are SGHRS and YFSETQ. CDR3 sequence (DNA): TGCGCCAGCAGCCGTAGGACCCTAAACACCGGGGAGCTGTTTTTT. Encoded protein: CASSRRTLNTGELFF.

The gene calls are TRBV24-1 and TRBJ1-5; the D gene is possibly TRBD1 (5 bases). Deletions cut 8 bases from V and 3 bases from J, with 10 bases between. Germline CDR1 KGHDR, CDR2 SFDVKD. The CDR3 length is 13 residues. This CDR3 is CATTGGSNQPQHF. The CDR3 nucleotides read TGTGCCACCACGGGGGGTTCCAATCAGCCCCAGCATTTT.

This chain connects TRBV20-1 to TRBJ2-7; 9 bases are shared with TRBD1. Germline CDR1 and CDR2: DFQATT and SNEGSKA (reference sequence). The CDR3 totals 14 residues. V trimming: 6 bases; J trimming: 2 bases; junction bases outside the gene matches: 8. This CDR3 is CSADRDRVTYEQYF. The CDR3 bases are TGCAGTGCGGACCGGGACAGGGTAACCTACGAGCAGTACTTC.

This clonotype appeared once. The chain couples TRBV7-9 to TRBJ2-7, with TRBD1 matching over 10 bases. The CDR3 spans 15 residues. CDR1 is SEHNR and CDR2 is FQNEAQ in the germline V gene (reference sequence). Trimming at V came to 3 bases and at J to 2 bases, leaving 4 bases not matched to a gene. CDR3 protein: CASSFDRGRAYEQYF. The CDR3 DNA sequence: TGTGCCAGCAGCTTTGACAGGGGGCGAGCCTACGAGCAGTACTTC.

CDR3 bases: TGCAGCGTCGGGACCTCTGGGGAGCAGTACTTC. Its protein is CSVGTSGEQYF. The rearrangement links TRBV29-1 to TRBJ2-7; D possibly uses TRBD1 or TRBD2 (5 bases each). CDR1 and CDR2 (germline): SQVTM, ANQGSEA. V was pared by 6 bases and J by 7 bases, with 13 bases between. The CDR3 has 11 residues.

This clonotype was observed many times. V is TRBV10-2 and J is TRBJ1-1, with D maybe TRBD1 (6 bases). The CDR3 length is 14 residues. V lost 6 bases, J lost 1 base, and 12 bases lay in between. Germline V gene data show CDR1 as WSHSY and CDR2 as SAAADI. In nucleotides, the CDR3 is TGCGCCAGCAGAAACAGGGAGGCGAACACTGAAGCTTTCTTT. It encodes CASRNREANTEAFF.

In its sample, this clonotype was seen many times. The rearrangement joins TRBV19 to TRBJ2-6; TRBD1 matches 9 bases. Germline V gene lookup returns CDR1 LNHDA and CDR2 SQIVND (reference sequence). V lost 5 bases and J lost 5; bases outside the gene matches: 4. The CDR3 has 15 amino acids. In DNA, the CDR3 is TGTGCCAGTAGTCGGACAGGGGAACGGGCCAACGTCCTGACTTTC. It is translated as CASSRTGERANVLTF.

This clonotype has at least ten counts. J is TRBJ1-1 and V is TRBV4-3, with 10 bases identical to TRBD1. The CDR3 has 16 residues. CDR1 is LGHNA, CDR2 YSLEER, per germline. The trim removed 3 bases at V and 0 bases at J, leaving 4 bases unmatched. The CDR3 spells CASSQGTGVMNTEAFF. The CDR3 bases are TGCGCCAGCAGCCAGGGGACAGGGGTTATGAACACTGAAGCTTTCTTT.

The chain couples TRBV20-1 to TRBJ2-7; 8 bases fit TRBD2. Unmatched junction bases numbered 6, after V lost 5 bases and J lost 3 bases. The V gene's germline CDR1 is DFQATT and CDR2 SNEGSKA (reference sequence). The CDR3 consists of 13 residues. In DNA, the CDR3 is TGCAGTGCTCGAGGGCGGGAGGTCTACGAGCAGTACTTC. It is translated as CSARGREVYEQYF.

The gene calls are TRBV6-2 or TRBV6-3 and TRBJ1-2; D is uncertain. Trimming left V 6 bases short and J 1 base short, with 12 bases between. The CDR3 has 14 residues. The germline V gene encodes CDR1 MNHEY and CDR2 SVGEGT. CDR3 protein: CASSPERLNYGYTF. The DNA of the CDR3 is TGTGCCAGCAGCCCCGAAAGGCTTAACTATGGCTACACCTTC.

The chain couples TRBV7-2 to TRBJ2-7; 7 bases align to TRBD1. CDR1 is SGHTA and CDR2 is FQGNSA in the germline V gene. The CDR3 sequence is 15 residues long. The V segment lost 3 bases and the J segment 0 bases; nucleotides outside the gene matches: 5. CDR3: CASSLSGQLSYEQYF. The CDR3 nucleotides are TGTGCCAGCAGCTTGTCGGGACAGCTCTCCTACGAGCAGTACTTC.

This clonotype was seen many times. V usage is TRBV20-1 and J usage is TRBJ1-5; TRBD1 matches 7 bases. CDR3 length: 14 amino acids. Germline assignment: CDR1 DFQATT and CDR2 SNEGSKA (reference sequence). Trimming removed 5 bases from V and 7 bases from J; junction bases left unmatched: 11. The CDR3 bases are TGCAGTGCTCTTAGGGGCAGGGGGGACCAGCCCCAGCATTTT. Translated: CSALRGRGDQPQHF.

This chain joins TRBV7-9 and TRBJ1-4; TRBD1 matches 8 bases. Trimming at V came to 5 bases and at J to 3 bases, leaving 8 bases not matched to a gene. This CDR3 contains 16 residues. CDR1 is SEHNR and CDR2 is FQNEAQ in the germline V gene (reference sequence). The CDR3 loop reads CASSLYGTGANEKLFF. The DNA of the CDR3 is TGTGCCAGCAGCCTTTATGGGACAGGAGCTAATGAAAAACTGTTTTTT.

This clonotype was counted ten times or more. V usage is TRBV7-9 and J usage is TRBJ2-5; TRBD2 aligns across 10 bases. Trimming took 4 bases from V and 2 from J; bases not matched to a gene: 10. This CDR3 comprises 17 residues. The V gene's germline CDR1 is SEHNR and CDR2 FQNEAQ (reference sequence). For the CDR3, the DNA is TGTGCCAGCAGCTCCGGACTAGCGGTTATGATTCAAGAGACCCAGTACTTC. Its translation is CASSSGLAVMIQETQYF.

This clonotype was detected ten times or more. The chain recombines TRBV20-1 with TRBJ1-1; D unclear. There are 14 residues in the CDR3. V gave up 6 bases and J gave up 3 bases, with 17 bases separating them. Germline V gene sequence: CDR1 DFQATT, CDR2 SNEGSKA (reference sequence). The CDR3 loop is CSAERELGDTEAFF. As DNA, the CDR3 is TGCAGTGCCGAGAGGGAACTGGGTGACACTGAAGCTTTCTTT.

This clonotype turned up a few times. This sequence joins TRBV18 and TRBJ1-5; TRBD1 is a possible D gene (5 bases). The CDR3 contains 15 residues. V lost 2 bases and J lost 6, with 14 bases in between. CDR1 is KGHSH and CDR2 is LQKENI in the germline V gene. The CDR3 reads CASSPNGGDGQPQHF. For the CDR3, the DNA is TGTGCCAGCTCACCAAACGGGGGGGACGGTCAGCCCCAGCATTTT.

The chain carries TRBV7-2 and TRBJ2-7; no reliable D call. Trimming took off 1 base at V and 4 bases at J, with 17 bases between the two ends. CDR1 is SGHTA, CDR2 FQGNSA, per germline. The CDR3 has 16 residues. The CDR3 DNA sequence: TGTGCCAGCAGCTTAGGCCTAGAACATAGGAGATACGAGCAGTACTTC. Protein sequence: CASSLGLEHRRYEQYF. The full variable domain, with the rest looked up from reference TRBV7-2 and TRBJ2-7, is GAGVSQSPSNKVTEKGKDVELRCDPISGHTALYWYRQSLGQGLEFLIYFQGNSAPDKSGLPSDRFSAERTGGSVSTLTIQRTQQEDSAVYLCASSLGLEHRRYEQYFGPGTRLTVT.

The chain recombines TRBV7-8 with TRBJ2-5, with a weak D call TRBD2 (5 bases). V shed 7 bases and J shed 5 bases, with 17 bases lying between them. The length of the CDR3 is 14 residues. Germline values: CDR1 SGHVS, CDR2 FQNEAQ. In DNA form, the CDR3 reads TGTGCCAGCACCAAAGGGAGATTCCCTGAGACCCAGTACTTC. Residues: CASTKGRFPETQYF.

This clonotype has at least ten counts. The gene calls are TRBV2 and TRBJ2-5, with a tentative D call TRBD1 (5 bases). V gave up 5 bases and J gave up 7 bases, with 14 bases separating them. CDR3 length: 13 amino acids. Germline loops: CDR1 SNHLY, CDR2 FYNNEI. In DNA form, the CDR3 reads TGTGCCAGCAGTCTACAGGATGTGGGGACCCAGTACTTC. Translating gives CASSLQDVGTQYF.